Each of the 18 T cell receptor beta chains below was sequenced from the same sample in a study of CD8 T cells in ankylosing spondylitis. Each CDR3 protein is one row after TCRdb ran MiXCR on the 5' RACE reads. In the table there are approximately 340,000 distinct CDR3 sequences, roughly 14% of which are singletons. What was sequenced was blood, either unsorted or a sorted T cell fraction (not recorded which). The receptor source for this set is a male donor with ankylosing spondylitis or in good health (not recorded which).

This clonotype was seen a handful of times. The rearrangement links TRBV29-1 to TRBJ2-3, with D perhaps TRBD1 or TRBD2 (5 bases each). The CDR3 sequence is 16 residues long. V shed 2 bases and J shed 6 bases, with 21 bases lying between them. Germline values: CDR1 SQVTM, CDR2 ANQGSEA. The CDR3 region is CSVEHFPGTSGDTQYF. The CDR3 nucleotides read TGCAGCGTTGAACACTTCCCCGGGACCTCCGGGGATACGCAGTATTTT.

The rearrangement joins TRBV19 to TRBJ2-1; 12 bases fit TRBD2. Looked up from germline, CDR1 is LNHDA and CDR2 is SQIVND (reference sequence). CDR3 size: 15 residues. The junction had 6 bases not matched to a gene; V was cut back by 2 bases and J by 10 bases. The CDR3 bases are TGTGCCAGTAGTATACTAGCGGGGGGGCAGAGGGAGCAGTTCTTC. Its protein is CASSILAGGQREQFF.

This CDR3 reads CASSQGTSGRETQYF. Written as DNA, the CDR3 is TGTGCCAGCAGCCAAGGGACTAGCGGGAGAGAGACCCAGTACTTC. The J gene is TRBJ2-5, the V gene TRBV3-1; 13 bases agree with TRBD2. Germline CDR1 and CDR2: LGHDT and YNNKEL (reference sequence). J lost 4 bases, V lost 1 base, and 0 bases had no gene match. The length of the CDR3 is 15 residues.

The chain carries TRBV3-1 and TRBJ2-7; D is possibly TRBD2 (6 bases). Per the germline V gene, CDR1 is LGHDT and CDR2 is YNNKEL (reference sequence). Trimming removed 2 bases at V and 0 bases at J, with 11 bases between. This CDR3 is built from 15 residues. The CDR3 DNA reads TGTGCCAGCAGCCAAAGCGCGGGGAGCTCCTACGAGCAGTACTTC. Translation: CASSQSAGSSYEQYF.

This clonotype was counted only a few times. The chain has TRBV5-8 and TRBJ1-2; D might be TRBD1 (6 bases). Looked up from germline, CDR1 is SGHTS and CDR2 is YDEGEE. The CDR3 is 15 amino acids. Between the trimmed V and J ends, which lost 0 bases and 7 bases, there was a span of 16 bases. Written as DNA, the CDR3 is TGTGCCAGCAGCTTGGAAGGAGGGCAGGGGACTGGCTACACCTTC. It yields the protein CASSLEGGQGTGYTF.

V gene TRBV5-1 combines with J gene TRBJ2-3; D possibly corresponds to TRBD2 (5 bases). Trimming cost V 4 bases and J 4 bases, with 16 bases left between them. Germline V gene sequence: CDR1 SGHRS, CDR2 YFSETQ. The CDR3 has 15 residues. CDR3 protein: CASSARGYVADTQYF. CDR3 sequence (DNA): TGCGCCAGCAGCGCCCGGGGATATGTCGCAGATACGCAGTATTTT.

This clonotype was recorded a few times. This sequence joins TRBV20-1 and TRBJ2-7; no firm D call. V lost 2 bases and J lost 3, with 8 bases in between. This CDR3 has 12 residues. From germline, CDR1 is DFQATT and CDR2 SNEGSKA (reference sequence). The chain's CDR3 is CSARILDYEQYF. In DNA, the CDR3 is TGCAGTGCTAGAATCCTAGACTACGAGCAGTACTTC.

This clonotype was recorded many times. The rearrangement uses TRBV5-1 and TRBJ1-1, with 7 bases identical to TRBD1. V dropped 4 bases and J dropped 3; count of bases not matched to a gene: 6. This CDR3 has 14 residues. The germline V gene has CDR1 SGHRS and CDR2 YFSETQ. The CDR3 DNA reads as TGCGCCAGCAGCGTGGGACAGTTTCACACTGAAGCTTTCTTT. It is translated as CASSVGQFHTEAFF. The full variable domain, with the rest looked up from reference TRBV5-1 and TRBJ1-1, is KAGVTQTPRYLIKTRGQQVTLSCSPISGHRSVSWYQQTPGQGLQFLFEYFSETQRNKGNFPGRFSGRQFSNSRSEMNVSTLELGDSALYLCASSVGQFHTEAFFGQGTRLTVV.

This clonotype was seen more than once but under ten times. The rearrangement joins TRBV5-1 to TRBJ2-7; 7 nucleotides align to TRBD1. The trim removed 0 bases at V and 1 base at J, leaving 4 bases unmatched. The CDR3 has 15 residues. Germline V gene lookup returns CDR1 SGHRS and CDR2 YFSETQ. In nucleotides, the CDR3 is TGCGCCAGCAGCTTGGGGGACAGTGTTTCCTACGAGCAGTACTTC. This sequence encodes CASSLGDSVSYEQYF.

A remark on this clonotype: One junction end does not reproduce the germline sequence, and a read error may be involved. The chain is built from TRBV5-1 and TRBJ1-2, with D hard to call. Germline V CDR1 and CDR2: SGHRS, YFSETQ. This CDR3 is 13 amino acids long. CDR3 nucleotides: TGCGCCAGCAGCTCGTCGGACGGCTATGACTACACCTTC. It codes for CASSSSDGYDYTF. Looking up the rest from reference TRBV5-1 and TRBJ1-2 gives the full variable domain: KAGVTQTPRYLIKTRGQQVTLSCSPISGHRSVSWYQQTPGQGLQFLFEYFSETQRNKGNFPGRFSGRQFSNSRSEMNVSTLELGDSALYLCASSSSDGYDYTFGSGTRLTVV.

This clonotype came up many times. The chain combines TRBV20-1 with TRBJ2-3, with 10 bases matching TRBD2. V lost 4 bases, J lost 6 bases, and 7 bases stayed unmatched. Per the germline V gene, CDR1 is DFQATT and CDR2 is SNEGSKA (reference sequence). This CDR3 has 14 residues. The CDR3 nucleotides read TGCAGTGCTAAAGCGGGGGGGCCAGGGGATACGCAGTATTTT. This translates into CSAKAGGPGDTQYF.

About this clonotype: Without the conserved terminal phenylalanine or tryptophan, this CDR3 likely stems from a read error. The V call is TRBV6-1, the J call TRBJ2-7, with TRBD1 matching over 7 bases. The J segment lost 6 bases and the V segment lost 6 bases, leaving 8 bases of the junction unmatched. Germline CDR1 reads MNHNS; CDR2 reads SASEGT. This CDR3 spans 13 amino acids. CDR3 in amino acids: CASRMGQHFEQYL. As DNA, the CDR3 is TGTGCCAGCAGGATGGGACAGCATTTCGAGCAGTACCTC.

This clonotype was observed a handful of times. The chain is built from TRBV5-6 and TRBJ2-2; perhaps TRBD2 as D (6 bases). Trimming stripped 5 bases from V and 5 bases from J, with 13 bases between. Germline V CDR1 and CDR2: SGHDT, YYEEEE. This CDR3 is 14 amino acids long. The CDR3 loop is CASSWGLLTGELFF. The CDR3, as DNA: TGTGCCAGCAGTTGGGGACTGTTAACCGGGGAGCTGTTTTTT.

This clonotype was found a few times. The chain links TRBV12-3 or TRBV12-4 to TRBJ1-5; 8 bases are shared with TRBD1. Trimming took 7 bases from V and 3 from J; bases not matched to a gene: 5. The CDR3 has 14 residues. CDR3 in amino acids: CASTGGQVNQPQHF. CDR3 nucleotide sequence: TGTGCCAGCACCGGGGGACAGGTCAATCAGCCCCAGCATTTT.

This clonotype was recorded many times. This chain links TRBV5-1 with TRBJ2-1, with 8 nucleotides matching TRBD2. J gave up 6 bases and V 1 base, and 9 bases lay outside the gene matches. Germline CDR1 is SGHRS and CDR2 is YFSETQ. This CDR3 contains 16 residues. CDR3 sequence (DNA): TGCGCCAGCAGCTTGTTAGCCGGGACTAGTGGCAATGAGCAGTTCTTC. Translation gives CASSLLAGTSGNEQFF.

The chain joins TRBV4-1 to TRBJ1-2; D is unclear. Germline V lookup: CDR1 MGHRA, CDR2 YSYEKL. The CDR3 loop spans 15 amino acids. V lost 0 bases and J 7 bases, leaving 15 bases between the germline ends. CDR3 in amino acids: CASSQDNGGKVGYTF. CDR3 bases: TGCGCCAGCAGCCAAGATAACGGCGGGAAAGTTGGCTACACCTTC.

This clonotype has only a few counts. This chain uses TRBV5-1 with TRBJ2-2; the D gene could be TRBD1 or TRBD2 (5 bases each). V lost 0 bases to trimming and J lost 1 base, with 10 bases between them. Germline V gives CDR1 SGHRS, CDR2 YFSETQ. The CDR3 has 16 amino acids. The CDR3 region has the DNA TGCGCCAGCAGCTTGGGAGGGACCTTGAACACCGGGGAGCTGTTTTTT. Its protein product is CASSLGGTLNTGELFF.

The V call is TRBV5-1, the J call TRBJ1-6; TRBD1 matches 8 bases. V trimming: 1 base; J trimming: 11 bases; junction bases outside the gene matches: 5. This CDR3 is built from 14 residues. Germline V lookup: CDR1 SGHRS, CDR2 YFSETQ. As DNA, the CDR3 is TGCGCCAGCAGCTTGTCCGGACAGGGCACACCCCTCCACTTT. Residues: CASSLSGQGTPLHF.